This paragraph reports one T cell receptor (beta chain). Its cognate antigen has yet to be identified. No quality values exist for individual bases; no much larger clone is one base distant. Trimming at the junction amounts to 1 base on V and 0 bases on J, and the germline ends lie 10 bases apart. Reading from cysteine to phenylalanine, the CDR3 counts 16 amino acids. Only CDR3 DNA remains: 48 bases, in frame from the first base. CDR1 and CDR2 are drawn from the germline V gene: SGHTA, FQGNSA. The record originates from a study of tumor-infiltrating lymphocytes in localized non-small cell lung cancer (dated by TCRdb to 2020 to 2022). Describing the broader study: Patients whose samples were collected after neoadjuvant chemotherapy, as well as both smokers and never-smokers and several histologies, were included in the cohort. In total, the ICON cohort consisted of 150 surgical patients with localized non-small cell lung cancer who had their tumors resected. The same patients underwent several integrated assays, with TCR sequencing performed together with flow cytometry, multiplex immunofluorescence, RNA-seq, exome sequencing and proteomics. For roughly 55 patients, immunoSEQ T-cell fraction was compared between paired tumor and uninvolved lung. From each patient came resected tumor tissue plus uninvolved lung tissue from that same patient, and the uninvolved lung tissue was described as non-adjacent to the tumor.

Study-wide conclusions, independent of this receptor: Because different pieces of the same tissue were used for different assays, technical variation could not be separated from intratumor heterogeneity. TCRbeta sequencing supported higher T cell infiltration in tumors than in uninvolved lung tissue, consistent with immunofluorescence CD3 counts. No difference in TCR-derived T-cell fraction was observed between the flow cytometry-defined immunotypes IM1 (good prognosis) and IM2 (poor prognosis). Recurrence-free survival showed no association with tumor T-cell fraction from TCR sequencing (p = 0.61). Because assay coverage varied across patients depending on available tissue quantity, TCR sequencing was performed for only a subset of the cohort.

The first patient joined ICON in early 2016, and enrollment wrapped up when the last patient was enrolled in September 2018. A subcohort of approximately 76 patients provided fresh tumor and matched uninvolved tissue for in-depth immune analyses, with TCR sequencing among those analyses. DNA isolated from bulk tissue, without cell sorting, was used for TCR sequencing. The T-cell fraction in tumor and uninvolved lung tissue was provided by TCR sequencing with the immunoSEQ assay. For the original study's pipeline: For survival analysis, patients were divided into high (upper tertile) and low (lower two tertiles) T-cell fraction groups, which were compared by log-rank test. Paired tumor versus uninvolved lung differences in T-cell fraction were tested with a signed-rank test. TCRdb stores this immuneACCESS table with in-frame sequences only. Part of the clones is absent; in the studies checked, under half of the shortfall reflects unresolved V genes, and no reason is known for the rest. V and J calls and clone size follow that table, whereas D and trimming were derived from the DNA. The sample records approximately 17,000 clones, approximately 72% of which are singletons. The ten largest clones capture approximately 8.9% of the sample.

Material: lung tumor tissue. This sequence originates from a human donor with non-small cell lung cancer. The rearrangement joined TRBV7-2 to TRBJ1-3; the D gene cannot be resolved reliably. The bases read TGTGCCAGCAGCTTAGAAGGATTCTTCTCTGGAAACACCATATATTTT. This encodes CASSLEGFFSGNTIYF. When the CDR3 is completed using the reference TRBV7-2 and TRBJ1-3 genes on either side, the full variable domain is GAGVSQSPSNKVTEKGKDVELRCDPISGHTALYWYRQSLGQGLEFLIYFQGNSAPDKSGLPSDRFSAERTGGSVSTLTIQRTQQEDSAVYLCASSLEGFFSGNTIYFGEGSWLTVV.